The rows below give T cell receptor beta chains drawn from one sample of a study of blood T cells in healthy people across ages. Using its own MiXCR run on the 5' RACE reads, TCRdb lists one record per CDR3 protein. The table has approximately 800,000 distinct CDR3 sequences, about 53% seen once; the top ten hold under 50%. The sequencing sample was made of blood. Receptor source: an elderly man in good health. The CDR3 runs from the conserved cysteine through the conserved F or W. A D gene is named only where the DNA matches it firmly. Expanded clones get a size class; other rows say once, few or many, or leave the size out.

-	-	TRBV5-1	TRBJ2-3	CASSLGVGAEGTDTQYF	TGCGCCAGCAGCTTGGGGGTGGGCGCAGAGGGCACAGATACGCAGTATTTT
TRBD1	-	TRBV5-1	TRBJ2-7	CASRLDRAPQREQYF	TGCGCCAGCAGACTGGACAGGGCCCCTCAGCGCGAGCAGTACTTC
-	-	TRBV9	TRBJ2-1	CASSVERAYYNEQFF	TGTGCCAGCAGCGTAGAACGTGCATACTACAATGAGCAGTTCTTC
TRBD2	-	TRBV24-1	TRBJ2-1	CATSDQSGRTYNEQFF	TGTGCCACCAGTGATCAGAGCGGGAGGACCTACAATGAGCAGTTCTTC
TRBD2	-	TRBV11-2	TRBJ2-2	CASSFVPSGKLFF	TGTGCCAGCAGCTTTGTCCCTAGCGGGAAACTGTTTTTT
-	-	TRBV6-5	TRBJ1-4	CASSYSTPQGPTNEKLFF	TGTGCCAGCAGTTACTCGACTCCGCAGGGCCCAACTAATGAAAAACTGTTTTTT
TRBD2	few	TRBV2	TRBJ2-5	CARGTSTQETQYF	TGTGCCAGAGGGACTAGCACCCAAGAGACCCAGTACTTC
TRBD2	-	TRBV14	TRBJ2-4	CASSPGLALTKNIQYF	TGTGCCAGCAGCCCCGGACTAGCACTGACCAAAAACATTCAGTACTTC
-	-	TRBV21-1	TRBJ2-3	CASSPRRGDSTDTQYF	TGTGCCAGCAGCCCCCGTCGGGGAGACTCAACAGATACGCAGTATTTT
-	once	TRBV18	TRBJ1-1	CASSPATLGVEAFF	TGTGCCAGCTCACCGGCCACGTTGGGGGTTGAAGCTTTCTTT
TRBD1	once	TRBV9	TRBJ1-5	CASSVGQGPYRPQHF	TGTGCCAGCAGCGTCGGACAGGGGCCGTATCGGCCCCAGCATTTT
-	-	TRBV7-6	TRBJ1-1	CASSLHLGGPSAFF	TGTGCCAGCAGCTTACATCTCGGGGGTCCCTCGGCTTTCTTT